This entry is about one TCR beta chain. This clone may be a read error of a much larger clone one base away. V dropped 2 bases and J dropped 3 bases, with 2 bases sitting between them. Germline V gene sequence: CDR1 SGHTA, CDR2 FQGNSA. This CDR3 has 11 residues. The sample comes from a study of blood T cell repertoires in COVID-19. Looking at the study overall: In each case, the material was cDNA or gDNA derived from T cells, B-cell-depleted T cells, or PBMCs.

Under the authors' procedure: Estimation of nucleated cell counts was performed using reference gene primer amplification. The data were produced by immunoSEQ multiplex PCR, yet TCRdb's version contains in-frame clones alone and is incomplete. V and J calls plus clone size are reproduced from that table; the DNA served to infer D and trimming. The sample has over 300,000 clones, more than 70% seen once; the top ten hold more than 0.95%. The source is a man aged 40-49 years with acute or convalescent COVID-19. Source material: peripheral blood. V and J are TRBV7-2 and TRBJ2-7, with D unresolved. The CDR3 region is CASSLYYEQYF. The DNA for the CDR3 is TGTGCCAGCAGCTTATACTACGAGCAGTACTTC.